This TCR beta chain was observed in a study of beta chain features in type 1 diabetes. Study results and caveats: In every one of the four CD4+ subsets, TCRB CDR3s were moderately but significantly shorter in Type 1 diabetes patients. In patients and controls equally, PCR might favor templates that are shorter.

The CDR3 spans 15 residues. Trimming pared 5 bases from V and 6 bases from J, leaving 20 bases between. CDR1 and CDR2 (germline): MNHNS, SASEGT. On this clone itself: Its matching antigen is unknown.

All of the isolated RNA was reverse transcribed, so expressed TCRB transcripts were sequenced. TCRdb's table, derived via immunoSEQ multiplex PCR, lists solely in-frame clones and lacks some. The table includes 20,000 to 25,000 clones, roughly two thirds detected once. The specimen sequenced was stem cell memory CD4+ T cells from blood. J is TRBJ2-7 and V is TRBV6-1, with D perhaps TRBD2 (6 bases). This receptor was identified in a woman aged 40 to 50 with type 1 diabetes. CDR3 in amino acids: CASSPLGRREREQYF. As DNA, the CDR3 is TGTGCCAGCAGTCCCTTAGGGCGGCGGGAACGCGAGCAGTACTTC.